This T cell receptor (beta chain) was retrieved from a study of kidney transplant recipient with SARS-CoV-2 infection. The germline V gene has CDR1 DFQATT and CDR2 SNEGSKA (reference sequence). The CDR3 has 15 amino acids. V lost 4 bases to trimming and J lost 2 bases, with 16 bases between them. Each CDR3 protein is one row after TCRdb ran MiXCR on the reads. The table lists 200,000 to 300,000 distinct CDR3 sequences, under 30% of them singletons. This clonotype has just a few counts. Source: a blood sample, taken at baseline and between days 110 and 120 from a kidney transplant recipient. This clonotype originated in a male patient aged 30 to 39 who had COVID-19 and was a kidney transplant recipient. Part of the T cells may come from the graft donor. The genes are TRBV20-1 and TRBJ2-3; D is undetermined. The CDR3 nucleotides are TGCAGTGCTATGTCTGTGACGGGCTACACAGATACGCAGTATTTT. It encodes CSAMSVTGYTDTQYF.